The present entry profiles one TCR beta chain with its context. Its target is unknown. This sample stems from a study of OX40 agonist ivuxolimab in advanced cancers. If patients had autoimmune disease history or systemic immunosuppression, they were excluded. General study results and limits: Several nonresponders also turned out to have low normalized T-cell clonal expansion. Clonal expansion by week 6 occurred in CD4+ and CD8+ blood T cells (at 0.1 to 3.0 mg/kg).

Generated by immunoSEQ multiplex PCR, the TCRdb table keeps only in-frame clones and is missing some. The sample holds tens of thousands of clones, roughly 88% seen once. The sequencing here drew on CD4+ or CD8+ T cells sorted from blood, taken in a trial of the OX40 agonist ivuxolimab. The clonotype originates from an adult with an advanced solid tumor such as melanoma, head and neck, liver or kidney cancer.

The CDR3 here is CAIGTQEQNSPLHF. Here the CDR3 DNA reads TGTGCCATCGGGACCCAAGAACAAAATTCACCCCTCCACTTT. This chain joins TRBV10-3 and TRBJ1-6; possible D gene TRBD1, 5 bases. CDR1 and CDR2 from the germline V gene are ENHRY and SYGVKD. This CDR3 comprises 14 residues. V was clipped by 8 bases and J by 7 bases, with 15 bases between them.